The rows below give T cell receptor beta chains drawn from one sample of a study of cytomegalovirus exposure and HLA in healthy donors. Repertoires were generated with immunoSEQ multiplex PCR, while TCRdb's copy carries only in-frame clones and drops some. The table includes approximately 190,000 clones, over 75% detected once. Sequencing was done on a sample of PBMCs. The receptors were sampled from a man in his forties or fifties in good health and CMV-seropositive. CDR3s leave out the opening cysteine and the closing phenylalanine or tryptophan.

J	V	CDR3
TRBJ2-7	TRBV19	ASSIGSSSYEQY
TRBJ1-2	TRBV6-1	ASSEVQPANYGYT
TRBJ2-5	TRBV9	ASSVGWGRETQY
TRBJ1-1	TRBV10-3	AISPDGGPNTEAF
TRBJ1-1	TRBV15	ATSRVSGGYTEAF
TRBJ2-1	TRBV7-2	ASNLGSGQGHNEQF
TRBJ2-7	TRBV6-6	ASSYSASYEQY
TRBJ1-5	TRBV2	ASHPLQSNQPQH
TRBJ1-6	TRBV9	ASSDPQGSYNSPLH
TRBJ2-1	TRBV7-9	ASSRVAGGPDEQF
TRBJ1-3	TRBV28	ASSLATGGSGNTIY
TRBJ2-7	TRBV5-4	ASSGQVNSYEQY
TRBJ2-7	TRBV5-4	ASSLGGGALNEQY
TRBJ1-1	TRBV18	ASSPQGDVTEAF
TRBJ2-7	TRBV19	ASSNLGGAGYEQY
TRBJ2-7	TRBV27	ASSRQGARGEQY
TRBJ2-3	TRBV13	ASSQGLAGYTDTQY
TRBJ1-1	TRBV5-6	ASSFSGSKNTEAF
TRBJ2-1	TRBV2	ASSRPGTGAYNEQF
TRBJ2-7	TRBV29-1	SGGSHSYEQY
.	TRBV7-7	ASSSGSSYEQY
TRBJ2-7	TRBV6-6	ASTRDTSYEQY
TRBJ2-1	TRBV19	ASKTGMGYNEQF
TRBJ2-5	TRBV7-9	ASTPRTSGKETQY
TRBJ2-7	TRBV10-2	ASSEPGQGFHEQY
TRBJ2-1	TRBV7-6	ASYRGGAYNEQF
TRBJ2-2	TRBV28	ASHGSQRTGELF
TRBJ1-2	TRBV30	AWSSGNYGYT
TRBJ1-4	TRBV7-8	ASSLAARGEKLF
TRBJ2-3	TRBV11-3	ASSLGRGTDTQY
TRBJ2-7	TRBV2	ASSETGWAYEQY
TRBJ2-2	TRBV6-5	ASSYGQERTGELF
TRBJ2-1	TRBV5-1	ASSGDTNEQF
TRBJ2-7	TRBV10-3	AIRSQGAGYEQY
TRBJ2-2	TRBV9	ASSVGVGGTGELF
TRBJ1-5	TRBV7-3	ASSSTGGNQPQH
TRBJ2-7	TRBV18	ASSPPSQVYEQY
TRBJ2-7	TRBV19	ASSIQDRGLYEQY
TRBJ2-1	TRBV7-3	ASSLGRSNEQF
TRBJ2-7	TRBV5-4	ASSLAGTNSYEQY
TRBJ2-1	TRBV5-1	ASSSALSGSYNEQF
TRBJ1-6	TRBV12-1	ASSPALTGGDKRSYNSPLH
TRBJ2-1	TRBV27	ASSTTLAGGDNEQF
TRBJ1-6	TRBV6-5	ASSDRGQGTLH
TRBJ1-2	TRBV30	AWSRTGGTAFGYT
TRBJ2-7	TRBV21-1	ASSGAETYEQY
TRBJ2-3	TRBV7-3	ASSLTLAGSTDTQY
TRBJ2-7	TRBV27	ASSFGRAGSYEQY
TRBJ2-7	TRBV7-2	ASSSSSYEQY
TRBJ2-7	TRBV14	ASSPRTYEQY
TRBJ1-4	TRBV18	ASSRKGQGIEKLF
TRBJ1-2	TRBV6-5	ASTGRAEGGYT
TRBJ2-3	TRBV7-9	ASSPGTGDSTDTQY
TRBJ1-3	TRBV6-5	ASSSATGVGNTIY
TRBJ2-7	TRBV30	AWSDGASYEQY
TRBJ1-2	TRBV27	ASASVRDYGYT
TRBJ2-7	TRBV5-6	ASSLVGREQY
TRBJ2-7	TRBV6-1	ASSGSGVSYEQY
TRBJ1-1	TRBV7-9	ASSPAGGYTEAF